The 22 T cell receptor beta chains reported below all come from one sample, sequenced in a study of CD8 T cells in Susac syndrome. Reverse transcription of about 0.45 to 1 ug RNA was performed with random hexamers. Via MiXCR, TCRdb re-called the immunoSEQ multiplex PCR reads, giving one row per CDR3 protein. The sample lists about 80,000 distinct CDR3 sequences; around 93% were seen once. Material for sequencing was CD4+ T cells from PBMCs. These receptors all stem from a human donor with Susac syndrome.

The CDR3 sequence is CASSQWGPRMREQETQYF. In DNA, the CDR3 is TGTGCCAGCAGTCAATGGGGCCCCAGGATGAGGGAACAAGAGACCCAGTACTTC. The genes are TRBV27 and TRBJ2-5; tentatively, D is TRBD1 or TRBD2 (5 bases each). CDR1 and CDR2 (germline): MNHEY, SMNVEV (reference sequence). Trimming cost V 5 bases and J 2 bases, with 24 bases left between them. The CDR3 contains 18 residues.

V is TRBV15 and J is TRBJ2-1, with D perhaps TRBD2 (7 bases). The CDR3 spans 15 residues. The germline gives CDR1 LNHNV, CDR2 YYDKDF (reference sequence). Trimming pared 9 bases from V and 1 base from J, leaving 16 bases between. The CDR3 region has the DNA TGTGCCACAGGGGGGGGCGGGGGATCCTACAATGAGCAGTTCTTC. It yields the protein CATGGGGGSYNEQFF. The variable domain in full, completed from reference TRBV15 and TRBJ2-1, reads DAMVIQNPRYQVTQFGKPVTLSCSQTLNHNVMYWYQQKSSQAPKLLFHYYDKDFNNEADTPDNFQSRRPNTSFCFLDIRSPGLGDTAMYLCATGGGGGSYNEQFFGPGTRLTVL.

This sequence joins TRBV7-8 and TRBJ2-1; 9 bases agree with TRBD2. The CDR3 extends over 16 amino acids. Germline lookup yields CDR1 SGHVS and CDR2 FQNEAQ. Unmatched junction bases numbered 12, after V lost 5 bases and J lost 7 bases. This chain's CDR3 is CASSPRASGTLNEQFF. In nucleotides, the CDR3 is TGTGCCAGCAGCCCTAGGGCTAGCGGGACTCTGAATGAGCAGTTCTTC. Full variable domain (remainder filled in from reference TRBV7-8 and TRBJ2-1): GAGVSQSPRYKVAKRGQDVALRCDPISGHVSLFWYQQALGQGPEFLTYFQNEAQLDKSGLPSDRFFAERPEGSVSTLKIQRTQQEDSAVYLCASSPRASGTLNEQFFGPGTRLTVL.

The CDR3 sequence is CSARASGPYNEQFF. The CDR3 DNA reads TGCAGTGCTAGAGCGAGCGGACCCTACAATGAGCAGTTCTTC. This rearrangement joins TRBV20-1 to TRBJ2-1, with D maybe TRBD2 (5 bases). The V gene's germline CDR1 is DFQATT and CDR2 SNEGSKA (reference sequence). The CDR3 totals 14 residues. Trimming shortened V by 1 base and J by 2 bases, and 9 bases separated the two germline ends.

This rearrangement joins TRBV4-1 to TRBJ2-1, with D possibly called TRBD1 or TRBD2 (5 bases each). Between the trimmed V and J ends, which lost 0 bases and 6 bases, there was a span of 21 bases. Germline V CDR1 and CDR2: MGHRA, YSYEKL. The CDR3 is 18 residues long. For the CDR3, the DNA is TGCGCCAGCAGCCAAGATTCCTACGGGACCCCCTCCAGCAATGAGCAGTTCTTC. Translation: CASSQDSYGTPSSNEQFF.

This rearrangement joins TRBV5-8 to TRBJ1-1, with D perhaps matching TRBD1 (5 bases). CDR3 length: 11 amino acids. Germline CDR1 SGHTS, CDR2 YDEGEE. The V gene lost 6 bases and the J gene lost 11 bases, with 14 bases spanning the gap. The CDR3 nucleotides read TGTGCCAGCAACAAAAAGGGGCGCGCTTTCTTT. Residues: CASNKKGRAFF.

V and J are TRBV5-1 and TRBJ2-7, with a possible D match to TRBD1 (5 bases). CDR3 size: 15 residues. Germline values: CDR1 SGHRS, CDR2 YFSETQ. Trimming left V 1 base short and J 1 base short, with 12 bases between. In nucleotides, the CDR3 is TGCGCCAGCAGCTTGACGTTGGCAGGGTCCTACGAGCAGTACTTC. Protein product: CASSLTLAGSYEQYF.

The rearrangement joins TRBV3-1 to TRBJ2-1; TRBD1 agrees at 7 bases. Germline V gives CDR1 LGHDT, CDR2 YNNKEL (reference sequence). CDR3 length equals 15 residues. Trimming removed 4 bases from V and 6 bases from J; junction bases left unmatched: 9. For the CDR3, the DNA is TGTGCCAGCAGCCGGGACAGACATGCAATCAATGAGCAGTTCTTC. It encodes CASSRDRHAINEQFF.

The rearrangement joins TRBV20-1 to TRBJ2-3; no clear D gene. Trimming cost V 2 bases and J 0 bases, with 9 bases left between them. The V gene's germline CDR1 is DFQATT and CDR2 SNEGSKA (reference sequence). There are 14 residues in the CDR3. For the CDR3, the DNA is TGCAGTGCTAGATTGCCTACTAGCACAGATACGCAGTATTTT. It codes for CSARLPTSTDTQYF.

This clonotype has a single count. The chain recombines TRBV6-2 or TRBV6-3 with TRBJ2-1; D may be TRBD2 (5 bases). The CDR3 is 12 residues long. Trimming took 6 bases from V and 7 from J, leaving 10 bases between them. Germline CDR1 and CDR2: MNHEY and SVGEGT. The CDR3: CASSRTGNEQFF. CDR3 nucleotides: TGTGCCAGCAGCCGGACTGGGAATGAGCAGTTCTTC.

The chain uses TRBV3-1 and TRBJ2-1; TRBD2 matches 10 bases. The germline V gene encodes CDR1 LGHDT and CDR2 YNNKEL (reference sequence). This CDR3 has 16 residues. Trimming at V came to 1 base and at J to 4 bases, leaving 4 bases not matched to a gene. CDR3 DNA sequence: TGTGCCAGCAGCCAAGGGAGAGCGGGAGGGTACAATGAGCAGTTCTTC. Translation: CASSQGRAGGYNEQFF.

J is TRBJ1-2 and V is TRBV25-1; D is uncertain. The germline gives CDR1 MGHDK, CDR2 SYGVNS. V was pared by 1 base and J by 12 bases, with 21 bases between. The CDR3 runs 15 residues. CDR3 nucleotide sequence: TGTGCCAGCAGTGAATCCGAGGGAAGGCCGGGATACCACACCTTC. It encodes CASSESEGRPGYHTF.

The V call is TRBV20-1, the J call TRBJ2-1; 7 bases are a match to TRBD1. CDR3 length: 15 amino acids. V lost 5 bases and J lost 5; bases outside the gene matches: 12. Per the germline V gene, CDR1 is DFQATT and CDR2 is SNEGSKA (reference sequence). The CDR3 DNA follows: TGCAGTGCTTCTAAGAGGGGGCTGTGGGACAATGAGCAGTTCTTC. Translated: CSASKRGLWDNEQFF.

V and J are TRBV20-1 and TRBJ2-3, with D hard to call. Between the trimmed V and J ends, which lost 0 bases and 10 bases, there was a span of 11 bases. The CDR3 is made up of 12 amino acids. Germline lookup yields CDR1 DFQATT and CDR2 SNEGSKA (reference sequence). The CDR3 sequence: CSARENDWAQYF. CDR3 coding DNA: TGCAGTGCTAGAGAAAACGATTGGGCGCAGTATTTT.

This chain joins TRBV6-5 and TRBJ2-5, with 9 bases that match TRBD2. The germline gives CDR1 MNHEY, CDR2 SVGAGI. V gave up 0 bases and J gave up 1 base; unmatched junction bases: 6. The CDR3 runs to 17 residues. CDR3 residues: CASSYSSSGGRQETQYF. In DNA, the CDR3 is TGTGCCAGCAGTTACTCTAGTAGCGGGGGCCGCCAAGAGACCCAGTACTTC.

In DNA form, the CDR3 reads TGTGCCAGCAGCCAGAGGGGGAAGGGAAACATTCAGTACTTC. Translated: CASSQRGKGNIQYF. This rearrangement joins TRBV9 to TRBJ2-4, with TRBD1 as a possible D gene (6 bases). The CDR3 has 14 amino acids. V was shortened by 4 bases and J by 6 bases, with 14 bases between the two germline ends. The germline gives CDR1 SGDLS, CDR2 YYNGEE.

This clonotype was detected only once. The chain has TRBV6-5 and TRBJ2-2; 8 nucleotides match TRBD2. This CDR3 has 17 amino acids. CDR1 and CDR2 (germline): MNHEY, SVGAGI. The V gene end was trimmed by 2 bases and the J gene end by 2 bases; junction bases not matched to a gene: 7. This CDR3 is CASSYPTGTRNTGELFF. The DNA for the CDR3 is TGTGCCAGCAGTTACCCCACCGGGACTAGAAACACCGGGGAGCTGTTTTTT.

V is TRBV18 and J is TRBJ1-5; TRBD1 is a possible D gene (5 bases). The CDR3 runs 14 residues. V was cut by 5 bases and J by 11 bases, with 19 bases left in between. Germline CDR1 reads KGHSH; CDR2 reads LQKENI. The chain's CDR3 is CASSGTKALAAQHF. DNA for the CDR3: TGTGCCAGCTCAGGGACTAAAGCACTGGCGGCCCAGCATTTT.

The chain employs TRBV7-9 and TRBJ2-5; a possible D gene is TRBD2 (6 bases). CDR1 is SEHNR, CDR2 FQNEAQ, per germline (reference sequence). Between the trimmed V and J ends, which lost 4 bases and 9 bases, there was a span of 24 bases. There are 16 residues in the CDR3. The CDR3 sequence is CASSSGFGAGRPAQYF. CDR3 coding DNA: TGTGCCAGCAGCTCCGGCTTTGGCGCGGGGAGACCGGCCCAGTACTTC.

This chain joins TRBV12-3 or TRBV12-4 and TRBJ1-1; the D gene is possibly TRBD1 (5 bases). The V gene lost 6 bases and the J gene lost 2 bases, with 13 bases spanning the gap. This CDR3 is built from 14 residues. DNA for the CDR3: TGTGCCAGCAGACCAAACAGGCCTAACACTGAAGCTTTCTTT. The encoded protein is CASRPNRPNTEAFF.

V is TRBV6-1 and J is TRBJ2-5, with TRBD2 matching over 7 bases. The CDR3 has 14 amino acids. Per germline, CDR1 MNHNS and CDR2 SASEGT. The junction had 9 bases not matched to a gene; V was cut back by 6 bases and J by 5 bases. In DNA, the CDR3 is TGTGCCAGCAGGGTCATAGCGGGTGCCGAGACCCAGTACTTC. Residues: CASRVIAGAETQYF.

J is TRBJ1-4 and V is TRBV7-2, with 7 nucleotides matching TRBD1. Germline assignment: CDR1 SGHTA and CDR2 FQGNSA. V lost 2 bases, J lost 5 bases, and 2 bases stayed unmatched. This CDR3 is 14 amino acids long. For the CDR3, the DNA is TGTGCCAGCAGCTTAAGGGACAGCAATGAAAAACTGTTTTTT. Protein: CASSLRDSNEKLFF.